Listed below are T cell receptor beta chains from one sample, sequenced in a study of early T cells in non-severe SARS-CoV-2 infection. Each CDR3 protein gets one entry after TCRdb re-called the 5' RACE reads with MiXCR. The sample has about 69,000 distinct CDR3 sequences; 10% to 12% are singletons. Source: whole blood, taken at baseline. The receptors shown here come from an adult who was a healthcare worker with PCR-confirmed SARS-CoV-2 infection or an uninfected control (not recorded which). CDR3s include the opening cysteine and the closing phenylalanine or tryptophan. The D gene is left open where the match is weak. Clone size appears in some rows only: once, few, many, or a class for an expanded clone.

- | - | TRBJ2-2 | TRBV4-1 | 15 | CASSHRRANTGELFF | TGCGCCAGCAGCCATCGACGAGCGAACACCGGGGAGCTGTTTTTT
- | - | TRBJ2-7 | TRBV5-6 | 14 | CASRVRGGGGEQYF | TGTGCCAGCCGAGTCAGGGGAGGAGGAGGAGAGCAGTACTTC
few | - | TRBJ2-3 | TRBV10-2 | 15 | CASSEFWGPSDTQYF | TGCGCCAGCAGTGAGTTCTGGGGTCCCTCAGATACGCAGTATTTT
- | TRBD1 | TRBJ2-7 | TRBV6-2/TRBV6-3 | 12 | CGAGTGYDEQYF | TGTGGAGCCGGGACAGGGTACGACGAGCAGTACTTC
few | - | TRBJ2-1 | TRBV2 | 11 | CASSRQEEKFF | TGTGCCAGCAGTCGACAGGAGGAAAAGTTCTTC
- | TRBD2 | TRBJ2-2 | TRBV5-5 | 17 | CASSRPSGRANIGELFF | TGTGCCAGCAGCCGGCCTAGCGGGAGGGCGAACATCGGGGAGCTGTTTTTT
- | - | TRBJ2-6 | TRBV5-5 | 15 | CASSLSGSGANVLTF | TGTGCCAGCAGCTTATCGGGTTCTGGGGCCAACGTCCTGACTTTC
many | TRBD2 | TRBJ2-7 | TRBV5-1 | 16 | CASSPGLAGGPVEQYF | TGCGCCAGCAGCCCGGGACTAGCGGGAGGGCCCGTCGAGCAGTACTTC
- | TRBD2 | TRBJ2-7 | TRBV20-1 | 16 | CSARRLAGGFVDEQYF | TGCAGTGCTAGGAGGCTAGCGGGGGGATTCGTCGACGAGCAGTACTTC
- | TRBD1 | TRBJ2-3 | TRBV5-6 | 16 | CASSFRRDRGTDTQYF | TGTGCCAGCAGCTTTCGCCGGGACAGGGGCACAGATACGCAGTATTTT
once | TRBD1 | TRBJ2-3 | TRBV2 | 16 | CASSPRVGGATGTQYF | TGTGCCAGCAGCCCCAGGGTAGGGGGCGCAACTGGGACGCAGTATTTT
few | TRBD1 | TRBJ2-7 | TRBV7-2 | 13 | CASSFGQGDEQYF | TGTGCCAGCAGCTTTGGACAGGGGGACGAGCAGTACTTC
- | TRBD2 | TRBJ2-1 | TRBV6-2/TRBV6-3 | 15 | CASTESAGAYNEQFF | TGTGCCAGCACGGAGTCAGCGGGGGCCTACAATGAGCAGTTCTTC
- | - | TRBJ1-3 | TRBV25-1 | 14 | CASSLTGIRNTIYF | TGTGCCAGCAGTCTGACGGGGATACGAAACACCATATATTTT
few | TRBD1 | TRBJ1-1 | TRBV5-1 | 16 | CASSTTGVSALHEAFF | TGCGCCAGCAGCACCACAGGGGTTTCAGCGCTACATGAAGCTTTCTTT
- | - | TRBJ2-2 | TRBV27 | 14 | CATRWGFNTGELFF | TGTGCCACCCGATGGGGATTTAACACCGGGGAGCTGTTTTTT
many | TRBD2 | TRBJ2-7 | TRBV4-1 | 16 | CASSQAPSGGVYEQYF | TGCGCCAGCAGCCAAGCCCCTAGCGGGGGGGTCTACGAGCAGTACTTC
few | - | TRBJ1-6 | TRBV7-9 | 15 | CASSLVDSYNSPLHF | TGTGCCAGCAGCCTCGTAGACTCCTATAATTCACCCCTCCACTTT
many | - | TRBJ1-5 | TRBV20-1 | 13 | CSAHSGGNQPQHF | TGCAGTGCTCATTCAGGGGGCAATCAGCCCCAGCATTTT
many | - | TRBJ1-2 | TRBV7-9 | 13 | CASSRTVNYGYTF | TGTGCCAGCAGCCGGACCGTGAACTATGGCTACACCTTC
- | TRBD1 | TRBJ1-3 | TRBV2 | 16 | CASSPGQAFSENTIYF | TGTGCCAGCAGTCCGGGACAGGCGTTCTCTGAAAACACCATATATTTT
- | - | TRBJ2-1 | TRBV29-1 | 12 | CSVKAPTGEQFF | TGCAGCGTTAAGGCACCTACGGGTGAGCAGTTCTTC
- | - | TRBJ2-5 | TRBV5-1 | 13 | CASSSDWASAQYF | TGCGCCAGCAGCTCCGACTGGGCGTCGGCCCAGTACTTC
- | - | TRBJ2-2 | TRBV27 | 16 | CASSPPGVSNTGELFF | TGTGCCAGCAGTCCCCCGGGGGTATCGAACACCGGGGAGCTGTTTTTT
few | TRBD2 | TRBJ2-7 | TRBV3-1 | 14 | CASSQGLADYEQYF | TGTGCCAGCAGCCAAGGGCTAGCGGACTACGAGCAGTACTTC
many | TRBD2 | TRBJ2-1 | TRBV6-2/TRBV6-3 | 16 | CASSFPLAGVYNEQFF | TGTGCCAGCAGTTTCCCACTAGCGGGGGTTTACAATGAGCAGTTCTTC
many | - | TRBJ2-3 | TRBV7-9 | 15 | CASSPGTPATDTQYF | TGTGCCAGCAGCCCGGGGACCCCGGCCACAGATACGCAGTATTTT
few | TRBD1 | TRBJ2-2 | TRBV7-3 | 17 | CASSSKTGPTNTGELFF | TGTGCCAGCAGCTCAAAGACAGGGCCTACGAACACCGGGGAGCTGTTTTTT
few | TRBD1 | TRBJ1-4 | TRBV20-1 | 13 | CSVPTGTNEKLFF | TGCAGTGTCCCGACAGGGACTAATGAAAAACTGTTTTTT
- | - | TRBJ2-3 | TRBV6-1 | 15 | CASSAPIGARDTQYF | TGTGCCAGCAGTGCCCCCATTGGGGCGAGAGATACGCAGTATTTT
few | - | TRBJ1-1 | TRBV7-9 | 14 | CASSKSPGHTEAFF | TGTGCCAGCAGCAAATCTCCAGGGCACACTGAAGCTTTCTTT
many | - | TRBJ2-1 | TRBV3-1 | 16 | CASSPHRLVDFNEQFF | TGTGCCAGCAGCCCTCACCGACTAGTTGATTTCAATGAGCAGTTCTTC